This T cell receptor beta chain came from a study of low-dose radiotherapy and immunotherapy resistance in tumors. On the study more broadly: Cohort 2, a group dosed every two weeks at 1 Gy per fraction, received 13 Gy in total over 26 weeks.

First-strand cDNA used TRAV- and TRBV-specific primers, covering alpha and beta chains. TCR amplification used 15 to 20 PCR cycles, a constant-region primer and a V-primer adapter. A single record per CDR3 protein comes from TCRdb applying MiXCR to the reads. This table has 85,000 to 95,000 distinct CDR3 sequences, under 9.5% appearing once. Time point of the sample: before trial treatment. All of the donors were given nivolumab, ipilimumab, aspirin, low-dose cyclophosphamide and low-dose radiotherapy as part of RACIN, a single-arm trial. This clonotype has ten or more counts. The germline V gene has CDR1 MNHEY and CDR2 SMNVEV (reference sequence). V gave up 7 bases and J gave up 7 bases; unmatched junction bases: 9. There are 13 residues in the CDR3.

The gene calls are TRBV27 and TRBJ2-5; 7 positions agree with TRBD1. The material sequenced was PBMCs, taken before treatment. This TCR derives from a male donor with prostate cancer. This chain's CDR3 is CASTTGATGTQYF. The CDR3 nucleotides are TGTGCCAGCACCACAGGGGCCACCGGGACCCAGTACTTC.